The clone carrying this T cell receptor (beta chain) was seen a single time. As processed by the authors: By means of reference gene primer amplification, nucleated cell counts were estimated. Assay: immunoSEQ multiplex PCR; the TCRdb copy retains only in-frame clones and omits some. From that table come the V and J calls and clone size; the DNA was used to work out D and trimming. This sample carries more than 50,000 clones, roughly 90% of them seen once, and the ten largest clones take 3.9%. This entry belongs to a study of blood T cell repertoires in COVID-19. Study details: Acute-phase and convalescent COVID-19 samples originated in the United States, Italy and Spain. The analysed material was cDNA or gDNA that came from T cells, B-cell-depleted T cells, or PBMCs.

V gave up 2 bases and J gave up 1 base; unmatched junction bases: 4. The CDR3 has 15 amino acids. CDR1 is MNHEY and CDR2 is SVGAGI in the germline V gene. This clonotype was sampled from a human donor in a cohort sampled during active COVID-19. The chain carries TRBV6-5 and TRBJ1-1; TRBD1 agrees at 7 bases. Sequencing was done on a sample of peripheral blood. The CDR3 DNA sequence: TGTGCCAGCAGTTACGAAGGGGGCACGAACACTGAAGCTTTCTTT. This encodes CASSYEGGTNTEAFF.